The 25 T cell receptor beta chains presented below share a single source sample, sequenced in a study of cytomegalovirus exposure and HLA in healthy donors. This PCR relied on a set of 60 Vbeta primers and 13 Jbeta primers. Produced via immunoSEQ multiplex PCR; TCRdb's table is partial and in-frame only. The sample carries 100,000 to 150,000 clones, less than 85% recorded once. Material: PBMCs. The receptors stem from a man aged 25-45 years in good health and CMV-seropositive.

The gene calls are TRBV7-2 and TRBJ2-1; possibly TRBD1 for D (6 bases). CDR3 length equals 15 residues. The V end was cut by 5 bases, the J end by 0 bases, with 11 bases between. Per the germline V gene, CDR1 is SGHTA and CDR2 is FQGNSA. DNA for the CDR3: TGTGCCAGCAGCCGACAGGTAAGCTCCTACAATGAGCAGTTCTTC. The encoded protein is CASSRQVSSYNEQFF.

The chain combines TRBV27 with TRBJ1-1, with 9 bases aligning to TRBD1. CDR3 size: 15 residues. The ends lost 5 bases at V and 0 bases at J; junction bases unmatched: 4. CDR1 is MNHEY, CDR2 SMNVEV, per germline (reference sequence). In DNA, the CDR3 is TGTGCCAGCAGTCTGACAGGGGGGATGAACACTGAAGCTTTCTTT. This encodes CASSLTGGMNTEAFF.

This chain joins TRBV5-1 and TRBJ1-1; no reliable D call. The CDR3 extends over 14 amino acids. The V gene lost 2 bases and the J gene lost 0 bases, with 8 bases spanning the gap. Germline CDR1 reads SGHRS; CDR2 reads YFSETQ. Here the CDR3 reads CASSFQVMNTEAFF. The CDR3 DNA reads TGCGCCAGCAGCTTTCAGGTCATGAACACTGAAGCTTTCTTT.

V and J are TRBV7-9 and TRBJ2-1; TRBD2 is a possible D gene (5 bases). V lost 6 bases and J 0 bases, leaving 15 bases between the germline ends. This CDR3 is 16 amino acids long. Germline lookup yields CDR1 SEHNR and CDR2 FQNEAQ (reference sequence). CDR3 nucleotide sequence: TGTGCCAGCAGTCCCGGGCCGGGGAGCTCCTACAATGAGCAGTTCTTC. It translates to CASSPGPGSSYNEQFF.

The chain employs TRBV5-5 and TRBJ1-1, with TRBD1 identical over 7 bases. Trimming took 4 bases from V and 1 from J; bases not matched to a gene: 10. The CDR3 has 16 amino acids. CDR1 is SGHKS, CDR2 YYEKEE, per germline (reference sequence). In DNA form, the CDR3 reads TGTGCCAGCAGCCCTATATGGGGGACAGCGAACACTGAAGCTTTCTTT. Translating it yields CASSPIWGTANTEAFF.

This chain connects TRBV7-8 to TRBJ1-1, with 8 nucleotides matching TRBD1. The V and J ends lost 7 bases and 5 bases, in that order; junction bases with no gene match: 6. The germline V gene encodes CDR1 SGHVS and CDR2 FQNEAQ. The CDR3 covers 13 residues. CDR3 loop: CASTLDRGTEAFF. The CDR3, as DNA: TGTGCCAGCACGCTCGACAGGGGAACTGAAGCTTTCTTT.

The chain carries TRBV14 and TRBJ1-1; 7 nucleotides match TRBD1. The CDR3 extends over 15 amino acids. Trimming removed 3 bases from V and 5 bases from J; junction bases left unmatched: 9. CDR1 is SGHDN and CDR2 is FVKESK in the germline V gene. The CDR3 DNA reads TGTGCCAGCAGCCAGCGGACAGGCCCATGGACTGAAGCTTTCTTT. As protein: CASSQRTGPWTEAFF.

The chain couples TRBV29-1 to TRBJ2-5, with 7 bases aligning to TRBD1. The germline V gene encodes CDR1 SQVTM and CDR2 ANQGSEA. This CDR3 is built from 12 residues. Trimming took 7 bases from V and 5 from J; bases not matched to a gene: 7. The CDR3, as DNA: TGCAGCGCCTCACAGGGGCGGGAGACCCAGTACTTC. This codes for CSASQGRETQYF.

V gene TRBV7-6 combines with J gene TRBJ1-1, with D unclear. V lost 2 bases, J lost 6 bases, and 10 bases lay in between. Germline CDR1 reads SGHVS; CDR2 reads FNYEAQ. CDR3 size: 13 residues. The CDR3 coding sequence is TGTGCCAGCAGCTTAAGAGACACTTCTGAAGCTTTCTTT. Translation gives CASSLRDTSEAFF.

The rearrangement joins TRBV6-6 to TRBJ1-1, with D perhaps TRBD1 (5 bases). This CDR3 comprises 14 residues. From germline, CDR1 is MNHNY and CDR2 SVGAGI (reference sequence). V was shortened by 6 bases and J by 1 base, with 12 bases between the two germline ends. CDR3 amino acids: CASRPGLGNTEAFF. CDR3 DNA sequence: TGTGCCAGCAGACCGGGACTCGGGAACACTGAAGCTTTCTTT.

The chain combines TRBV5-1 with TRBJ2-1; 8 bases align to TRBD1. V was clipped by 1 base and J by 7 bases; unmatched bases: 13. The germline CDR1 and CDR2 sequences are SGHRS and YFSETQ. CDR3 length: 17 amino acids. The DNA for the CDR3 is TGCGCCAGCAGCTTGCAGGTAGGACAGGGTCTAGAGAATGAGCAGTTCTTC. Protein product: CASSLQVGQGLENEQFF.

The V and J genes are TRBV6-5 and TRBJ1-5; 8 bases map to TRBD1. Germline assignment: CDR1 MNHEY and CDR2 SVGAGI. The CDR3 totals 15 residues. Trimming cost V 5 bases and J 7 bases; bases outside gene matches: 10. In DNA, the CDR3 is TGTGCCAGCAGTCCGACAGGGGCCCGACTCCAGCCCCAGCATTTT. Its protein product is CASSPTGARLQPQHF.

This clone was counted a few times. This rearrangement joins TRBV29-1 to TRBJ2-7; weak D call: TRBD2 (6 bases). Germline V CDR1 and CDR2: SQVTM, ANQGSEA. CDR3 length equals 13 residues. Trimming pared 6 bases from V and 4 bases from J, leaving 16 bases between. The CDR3 protein is CSVSRGLEYEQYF. The DNA of the CDR3 is TGCAGCGTCTCTCGGGGACTGGAGTACGAGCAGTACTTC.

The chain is built from TRBV7-3 and TRBJ2-1, with a weak D call TRBD1 (5 bases). CDR1 is SGHTA and CDR2 is FQGTGA in the germline V gene. The CDR3 has 13 residues. Trimming stripped 5 bases from V and 3 bases from J, with 8 bases between. CDR3 loop: CASSPDNYNEQFF. The CDR3 coding sequence is TGTGCCAGCAGCCCGGACAACTACAATGAGCAGTTCTTC. The variable domain in full, with the rest retrieved from reference TRBV7-3 and TRBJ2-1, is GAGVSQTPSNKVTEKGKYVELRCDPISGHTALYWYRQSLGQGPEFLIYFQGTGAADDSGLPNDRFFAVRPEGSVSTLKIQRTERGDSAVYLCASSPDNYNEQFFGPGTRLTVL.

This chain uses TRBV4-2 with TRBJ2-3; the D gene is possibly TRBD2 (6 bases). Germline V CDR1 and CDR2: LGHNA, YNFKEQ. The CDR3 totals 16 residues. V gave up 2 bases and J gave up 4 bases, with 16 bases separating them. The CDR3 spells CASSQRRLGLADTQYF. Written as DNA, the CDR3 is TGTGCCAGCAGCCAAAGGCGGCTGGGACTGGCAGATACGCAGTATTTT.

The rearrangement links TRBV5-8 to TRBJ1-1, with TRBD1 as a possible D gene (6 bases). CDR3 length: 13 amino acids. Germline CDR1 SGHTS, CDR2 YDEGEE. V lost 5 bases and J lost 1, with 9 bases in between. CDR3: CASRTRGNTEAFF. The CDR3 coding sequence is TGTGCCAGCAGAACCAGGGGGAACACTGAAGCTTTCTTT.

This rearrangement joins TRBV2 to TRBJ2-1, with TRBD2 matching 12 bases. This CDR3 is 15 amino acids long. Germline assignment: CDR1 SNHLY and CDR2 FYNNEI. Trimming at V came to 3 bases and at J to 6 bases, leaving 3 bases not matched to a gene. The CDR3 DNA reads as TGTGCCAGCAGTGAGAGACTAGCGGGGGCCAATGAGCAGTTCTTC. This gives the protein CASSERLAGANEQFF.

This clone has only a few counts. This sequence joins TRBV7-3 and TRBJ2-7; D perhaps matches TRBD2 (6 bases). In germline, CDR1 is SGHTA, CDR2 FQGTGA. The germline V and J ends were trimmed by 5 bases and 7 bases, with 15 bases remaining between them. This CDR3 region has 13 residues. The CDR3 sequence: CASSPVGGGEQYF. The CDR3 DNA follows: TGTGCCAGCAGCCCAGTGGGAGGAGGGGAGCAGTACTTC.

The rearrangement links TRBV19 to TRBJ2-4; 8 nucleotides align to TRBD2. After removal of 4 bases from V and 9 bases from J, the junction contained 8 bases not matched to a gene. Germline V lookup: CDR1 LNHDA, CDR2 SQIVND (reference sequence). There are 14 residues in the CDR3. The CDR3 protein is CASSTHGGAGIQYF. The CDR3, as DNA: TGTGCCAGTAGTACGCACGGGGGGGCAGGCATTCAGTACTTC.

This chain joins TRBV19 and TRBJ2-2, with unresolved D. This CDR3 has 12 amino acids. V was trimmed by 5 bases and J by 5 bases, leaving 6 bases between them. Germline V gene sequence: CDR1 LNHDA, CDR2 SQIVND (reference sequence). CDR3 protein: CASSERTGELFF. The CDR3 bases are TGTGCCAGTAGTGAGAGAACCGGGGAGCTGTTTTTT.

The chain joins TRBV7-9 to TRBJ1-4; D is possibly TRBD1 (5 bases). Germline V gene lookup returns CDR1 SEHNR and CDR2 FQNEAQ (reference sequence). V lost 8 bases and J lost 4, with 11 bases in between. This CDR3 is built from 13 residues. CDR3 DNA sequence: TGTGCCAGCCGGAGGGGACTTAATGAAAAACTGTTTTTT. Residues: CASRRGLNEKLFF.

V gene TRBV6-5 combines with J gene TRBJ1-1; 10 bases match TRBD1. Germline loops: CDR1 MNHEY, CDR2 SVGAGI. J was trimmed by 3 bases and V by 5 bases; bases with no gene match: 6. The CDR3 contains 15 residues. CDR3 bases: TGTGCCAGCAGTCCTACGGGACAGGGGTACACTGAAGCTTTCTTT. This translates into CASSPTGQGYTEAFF.

This sequence joins TRBV29-1 and TRBJ2-2, with TRBD2 matching 10 bases. The CDR3 covers 15 residues. The V and J ends lost 6 bases and 4 bases, in that order; junction bases with no gene match: 8. The germline V gene encodes CDR1 SQVTM and CDR2 ANQGSEA. CDR3: CSVLLAGVLTGELFF. DNA of the CDR3: TGCAGCGTCCTTCTAGCGGGGGTACTCACCGGGGAGCTGTTTTTT.

A note on this clone: Here the CDR3 omits its conserved ending phenylalanine or tryptophan, so a read error is the likely source. The genes are TRBV30 and TRBJ1-5; 7 bases fit TRBD1. Unmatched junction bases numbered 1, after V lost 0 bases and J lost 2 bases. Germline V gives CDR1 GTSNPN, CDR2 SVGIG (reference sequence). This CDR3 has 14 amino acids. The CDR3 is CAWSVGTGNQPQHV. CDR3 bases: TGTGCCTGGAGTGTTGGGACAGGCAATCAGCCCCAGCATGTT.

This sequence joins TRBV6-5 and TRBJ1-6, with 9 positions matching TRBD1. Germline values: CDR1 MNHEY, CDR2 SVGAGI. The CDR3 length is 15 residues. V shed 6 bases and J 5 bases; nucleotides not matched to a gene: 5. CDR3 loop: CASREWTGDNSPLHF. DNA of the CDR3: TGTGCCAGCAGGGAGTGGACAGGGGATAATTCACCCCTCCACTTT.